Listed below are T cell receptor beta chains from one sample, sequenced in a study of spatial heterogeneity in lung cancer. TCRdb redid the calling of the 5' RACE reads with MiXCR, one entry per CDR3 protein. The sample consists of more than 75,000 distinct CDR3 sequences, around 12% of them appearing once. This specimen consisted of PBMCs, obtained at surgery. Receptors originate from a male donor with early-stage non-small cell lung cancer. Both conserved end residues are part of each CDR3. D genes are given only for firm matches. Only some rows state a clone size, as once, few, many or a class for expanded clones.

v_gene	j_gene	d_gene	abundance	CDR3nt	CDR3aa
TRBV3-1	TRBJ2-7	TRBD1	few	TGTGCCAGCAGCCAAGACAGAGACAGGGTCAACGAGCAGTACTTC	CASSQDRDRVNEQYF
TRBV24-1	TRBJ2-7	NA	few	TGTGCCACCAGTGATTCTGTGGGGAGTGTCGACGAGCAGTACTTC	CATSDSVGSVDEQYF
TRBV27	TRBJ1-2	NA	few	TGTGCCAGCACCTCCACACCTTCCTATGGCTACACCTTC	CASTSTPSYGYTF
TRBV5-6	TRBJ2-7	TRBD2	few	TGTGCCAGCAGCCCGGGACTAGCGGGAGTCTACGAGCAGTACTTC	CASSPGLAGVYEQYF
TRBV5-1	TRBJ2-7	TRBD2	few	TGCGCCAGCAGCTTCGGACTAGCGGGGATCGACGAGCAGTACTTC	CASSFGLAGIDEQYF
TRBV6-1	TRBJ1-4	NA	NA	TGTGCCAGCAGTGAAGACCGCTTGGATGAAAAACTGTTTTTT	CASSEDRLDEKLFF
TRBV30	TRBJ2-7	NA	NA	TGTGCCGGACTCGGGGCCTACTCCTACGAGCAGTACTTC	CAGLGAYSYEQYF
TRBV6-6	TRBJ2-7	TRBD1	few	TGTGCCAGCAGTTACCGAGACAGGGGTTCCTACGAGCAGTACTTC	CASSYRDRGSYEQYF
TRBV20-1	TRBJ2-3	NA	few	TGCAGTGCTAGATTGGGAGGCGGTACGCAGTATTTT	CSARLGGGTQYF
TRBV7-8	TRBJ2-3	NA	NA	TGTGCCAGCAGTCCGGTGGGGGTACACTTCGCAGATACGCAGTATTTT	CASSPVGVHFADTQYF